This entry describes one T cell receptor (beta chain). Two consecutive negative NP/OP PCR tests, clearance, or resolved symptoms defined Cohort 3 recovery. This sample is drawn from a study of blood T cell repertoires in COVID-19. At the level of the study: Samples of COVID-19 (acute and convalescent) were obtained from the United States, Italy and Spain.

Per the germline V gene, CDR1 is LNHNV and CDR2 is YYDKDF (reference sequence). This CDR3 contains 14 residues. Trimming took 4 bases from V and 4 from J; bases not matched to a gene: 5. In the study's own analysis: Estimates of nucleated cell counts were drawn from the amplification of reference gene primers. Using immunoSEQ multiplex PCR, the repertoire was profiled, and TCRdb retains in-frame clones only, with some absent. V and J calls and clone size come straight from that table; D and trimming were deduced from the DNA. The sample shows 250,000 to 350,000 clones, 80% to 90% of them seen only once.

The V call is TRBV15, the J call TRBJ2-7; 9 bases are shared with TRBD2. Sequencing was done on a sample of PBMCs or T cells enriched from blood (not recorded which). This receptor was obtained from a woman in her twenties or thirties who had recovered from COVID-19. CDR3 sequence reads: CATSISSGDYEQYF. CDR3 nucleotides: TGTGCCACCAGCATCTCTAGCGGGGATTACGAGCAGTACTTC.